These 18 T cell receptor beta chains originate from one sample sequenced in a study of blood T cell repertoires in COVID-19. Clones were sequenced by immunoSEQ multiplex PCR, and TCRdb holds only the in-frame ones, with some missing. The sample has 450,000 to 500,000 clones, 87% seen once. Sequencing input: PBMCs or T cells enriched from blood (not recorded which). The receptors originated from a woman aged 18-35 years who had recovered from COVID-19.

The count of this clone is one. This rearrangement joins TRBV10-3 to TRBJ2-3; D possibly corresponds to TRBD1 (5 bases). This CDR3 has 12 amino acids. CDR1 and CDR2 from the germline V gene are ENHRY and SYGVKD. The ends were cut back, 8 bases at V and 2 bases at J, with 8 bases in the middle. CDR3: CAIGADTDTQYF. The CDR3 DNA reads TGTGCCATCGGGGCTGACACAGATACGCAGTATTTT.

This clone was counted a single time. The chain uses TRBV10-3 and TRBJ1-1, with unresolved D. CDR1 is ENHRY and CDR2 is SYGVKD in the germline V gene. The CDR3 spans 15 residues. V was shortened by 0 bases and J by 5 bases, with 13 bases between the two germline ends. CDR3 DNA sequence: TGTGCCATCAGTGAGTCGACGGCGGAGAGGACTGAAGCTTTCTTT. It translates to CAISESTAERTEAFF.

This chain connects TRBV28 to TRBJ2-7, with TRBD1 matching over 7 bases. CDR1 and CDR2 (germline): MDHEN, SYDVKM. J gave up 3 bases and V 6 bases, and 5 bases lay outside the gene matches. The CDR3 length is 13 residues. The CDR3 DNA reads TGTGCCAGCAGACAGGGGATGGACTACGAGCAGTACTTC. It codes for CASRQGMDYEQYF. Looking up the rest from reference TRBV28 and TRBJ2-7 gives the full variable domain: DVKVTQSSRYLVKRTGEKVFLECVQDMDHENMFWYRQDPGLGLRLIYFSYDVKMKEKGDIPEGYSVSREKKERFSLILESASTNQTSMYLCASRQGMDYEQYFGPGTRLTVT.

The gene calls are TRBV5-1 and TRBJ2-6, with 7 positions matching TRBD1. Germline loops: CDR1 SGHRS, CDR2 YFSETQ. The CDR3 consists of 17 residues. Losses at the gene ends were 4 bases for V and 0 bases for J; bases not matched to a gene: 7. The CDR3 nucleotides are TGCGCCAGCAGCGCCGGGACAGCTTCCTCTGGGGCCAACGTCCTGACTTTC. It codes for CASSAGTASSGANVLTF.

As to this clone: Other DNA sequences in the sample encode the same CDR3. The chain combines TRBV5-6 with TRBJ1-1; 7 bases align to TRBD1. The CDR3 consists of 13 residues. Per the germline V gene, CDR1 is SGHDT and CDR2 is YYEEEE. V was clipped by 0 bases and J by 8 bases; unmatched bases: 4. CDR3 sequence: CASSLGQGEEAFF. The CDR3 nucleotides are TGTGCCAGCAGCTTGGGGCAGGGGGAAGAAGCTTTCTTT.

This clone was detected a few times. This sequence joins TRBV2 and TRBJ2-7, with D possibly being TRBD1 (5 bases). Trimming removed 4 bases from V and 2 bases from J, with 9 bases in between. The CDR3 consists of 13 residues. The V gene's germline CDR1 is SNHLY and CDR2 FYNNEI. The CDR3 region is CASSVGLAYEQYF. The CDR3 DNA is TGTGCCAGCAGTGTGGGGCTAGCCTACGAGCAGTACTTC.

The chain uses TRBV28 and TRBJ1-5, with 8 bases that match TRBD1. CDR1 and CDR2 from the germline V gene are MDHEN and SYDVKM. Unmatched junction bases numbered 12, after V lost 5 bases and J lost 6 bases. The CDR3 runs 16 residues. DNA of the CDR3: TGTGCCAGCAGTCCTTTTCCGGACAGGGAGGGTCAGCCCCAGCATTTT. Protein sequence: CASSPFPDREGQPQHF.

The V call is TRBV15, the J call TRBJ1-4, with a possible D match to TRBD1 (5 bases). Germline loops: CDR1 LNHNV, CDR2 YYDKDF (reference sequence). The CDR3 totals 15 residues. V was shortened by 0 bases and J by 8 bases, with 13 bases between the two germline ends. The CDR3 region is CATSRDEGAGEKLFF. The DNA for the CDR3 is TGTGCCACCAGCAGAGATGAAGGGGCAGGGGAAAAACTGTTTTTT.

The rearrangement uses TRBV27 and TRBJ2-2, with D perhaps matching TRBD1 (6 bases). Per germline, CDR1 MNHEY and CDR2 SMNVEV (reference sequence). The CDR3 loop spans 14 amino acids. The V gene lost 3 bases and the J gene lost 8 bases, with 13 bases spanning the gap. The CDR3 coding sequence is TGTGCCAGCAGTTTTAACAGGGCAGGTGGGGAGCTGTTTTTT. Amino acids: CASSFNRAGGELFF.

The rearrangement uses TRBV10-2 and TRBJ1-1; D remains unclear. The CDR3 extends over 12 amino acids. Trimming removed 7 bases from V and 2 bases from J, with 8 bases in between. CDR1 WSHSY and CDR2 SAAADI come from the germline V gene. CDR3 residues: CASTRGNTEAFF. In DNA, the CDR3 is TGCGCCAGCACGAGAGGAAACACTGAAGCTTTCTTT.

The chain employs TRBV5-5 and TRBJ1-1, with D hard to call. Trimming removed 1 base at V and 0 bases at J, with 10 bases between. The CDR3 sequence is 15 residues long. Germline V gene data show CDR1 as SGHKS and CDR2 as YYEKEE (reference sequence). This CDR3 is CASSLYLLLNTEAFF. CDR3 in DNA: TGTGCCAGCAGCTTGTATTTACTGCTGAACACTGAAGCTTTCTTT.

This chain joins TRBV19 and TRBJ1-5; 8 nucleotides match TRBD1. CDR1 and CDR2 (germline): LNHDA, SQIVND (reference sequence). The junction had 17 bases not matched to a gene; V was cut back by 5 bases and J by 2 bases. CDR3 length: 19 amino acids. The CDR3 sequence: CASSPQGQGRGVGNQPQHF. CDR3 sequence (DNA): TGTGCCAGTAGTCCCCAAGGACAGGGCAGGGGGGTTGGCAATCAGCCCCAGCATTTT.

This chain joins TRBV27 and TRBJ2-6; the D is unclear. Germline V gene sequence: CDR1 MNHEY, CDR2 SMNVEV (reference sequence). The CDR3 is 13 residues long. V gave up 7 bases and J gave up 0 bases, with 4 bases separating them. CDR3 sequence (DNA): TGTGCCAGCACAAACTCTGGGGCCAACGTCCTGACTTTC. Its translation is CASTNSGANVLTF.

The rearrangement links TRBV27 to TRBJ2-7, with 7 bases lining up with TRBD1. V lost 4 bases and J lost 6; bases outside the gene matches: 9. CDR1 and CDR2 from the germline V gene are MNHEY and SMNVEV (reference sequence). The CDR3 is 14 residues long. CDR3 sequence (DNA): TGTGCCAGCAGTTCTGGACAGGCCAAGGGCGAGCAGTACTTC. Protein product: CASSSGQAKGEQYF.

The chain employs TRBV28 and TRBJ1-6, with D possibly TRBD1 on 6 matching bases. The germline V and J ends were trimmed by 5 bases and 10 bases, with 9 bases remaining between them. Germline V CDR1 and CDR2: MDHEN, SYDVKM. CDR3 length equals 12 residues. The CDR3 coding sequence is TGTGCCAGCAGTGCTACAGGGTCACCCCTCCACTTT. It encodes CASSATGSPLHF.

The chain recombines TRBV7-9 with TRBJ2-3; 11 bases align to TRBD2. The germline gives CDR1 SEHNR, CDR2 FQNEAQ (reference sequence). V shed 5 bases, J shed 5 bases, and the junction held 9 bases outside the gene matches. The CDR3 sequence is 16 residues long. CDR3 protein: CASSRTLAGGKDTQYF. CDR3 DNA: TGTGCCAGCAGCCGGACTCTAGCGGGGGGCAAAGATACGCAGTATTTT.

The rearrangement joins TRBV30 to TRBJ2-6; D may be TRBD1 (5 bases). Germline CDR1 reads GTSNPN; CDR2 reads SVGIG (reference sequence). The CDR3 sequence is 17 residues long. With 0 bases removed from V and 5 bases from J, the gap between germline ends came to 17 bases. This chain's CDR3 is CAWSVSNSGRRANVLTF. DNA of the CDR3: TGTGCCTGGAGTGTAAGTAATTCAGGGCGGAGGGCCAACGTCCTGACTTTC.

This rearrangement joins TRBV29-1 to TRBJ1-3; D is perhaps TRBD1 (5 bases). Germline loops: CDR1 SQVTM, CDR2 ANQGSEA. The CDR3 runs to 14 residues. V was cut by 2 bases and J by 0 bases, with 8 bases left in between. The CDR3 reads CSVELTDSGNTIYF. The CDR3, as DNA: TGCAGCGTTGAACTGACAGACTCTGGAAACACCATATATTTT. Looking up the rest from reference TRBV29-1 and TRBJ1-3 gives the full variable domain: SAVISQKPSRDICQRGTSLTIQCQVDSQVTMMFWYRQQPGQSLTLIATANQGSEATYESGFVIDKFPISRPNLTFSTLTVSNMSPEDSSIYLCSVELTDSGNTIYFGEGSWLTVV.